This T cell receptor beta chain is from a study of cytomegalovirus exposure and HLA in healthy donors. A note on this clone: The antigen is unknown.

The study ran its PCR with 60 Vbeta and 13 Jbeta primers. The assay was immunoSEQ multiplex PCR, and TCRdb's table has in-frame clones only and misses some. Of 110,000 to 150,000 clones listed, about four fifths are singletons. The CDR3 is made up of 13 amino acids. Germline V CDR1 and CDR2: LNHDA, SQIVND (reference sequence). J was trimmed by 7 bases and V by 8 bases; bases with no gene match: 7. General study results and limits: TRBV6-2, TRBV6-3 and some other V segments were excluded as indistinguishable.

This TCR was recovered from a man aged 40-49 years in good health and CMV-seronegative. Sequenced material: PBMCs. The J gene is TRBJ1-4, the V gene TRBV19; TRBD1 aligns across 7 bases. Here the CDR3 reads CASRGGGGEKLFF. Here the CDR3 DNA reads TGTGCCAGTCGAGGGGGCGGCGGTGAAAAACTGTTTTTT.